This T cell receptor beta chain was captured in a study of T cell responses to AZD1222 COVID-19 vaccine. General study points: Repertoire sampling was restricted to post-peak T cell response timepoints. Increases in Spike-specific TCR breadth and depth were seen after two AZD1222 doses.

The CDR3 runs to 16 residues. CDR1 SGHNT and CDR2 YYREEE come from the germline V gene (reference sequence). Between the trimmed V and J ends, which lost 4 bases and 7 bases, there was a span of 18 bases. In its sample, this clone was seen once. The target antigen is unknown. Clones were sequenced by immunoSEQ multiplex PCR, and TCRdb holds only the in-frame ones, with some missing. The data contain approximately 150,000 clones, just over 90% of them singletons. Analyses pooled second doses at about 4 or about 12 weeks. The source is an adult who received the AZD1222 COVID-19 vaccine. The specimen comprised peripheral blood, sampled 28 days after the second AZD1222 dose. This sequence joins TRBV5-4 and TRBJ1-6; D gene ambiguous. The CDR3 loop reads CASSPSGSSQNSPLHF. The CDR3 DNA follows: TGTGCCAGCAGCCCCTCAGGCTCGTCCCAAAATTCACCCCTCCACTTT.